This T cell receptor beta chain is from a study of T cell repertoires in cytomegalovirus infection. Study summary: Public signatures in TCR beta pointed to CMV infection and matching HLA type.

A word on this clonotype: Its antigen remains unidentified.

TCRdb re-called the reads with MiXCR, one entry per CDR3 protein. The sample lists about 310,000 distinct CDR3 sequences; roughly 16% were seen once. Points from the study as a whole: HLA-C-restricted CMV-specific TCR beta clonotypes prevailed in the ex vivo response. Pooled public TCR beta family frequency picked out CMV carriers with the relevant HLA.

Trimming stripped 3 bases from V and 2 bases from J, with 8 bases between. The germline gives CDR1 DFQATT, CDR2 SNEGSKA (reference sequence). CDR3 length: 12 amino acids. The sequence was obtained from a human donor in good health (CMV status not recorded). Some clones in this sample may be carry-over from other donors' samples. The chain is built from TRBV20-1 and TRBJ2-7; D is uncertain. The sequencing input was PBMCs. CDR3 loop: CSARVSPYEQYF. DNA for the CDR3: TGCAGTGCTAGGGTTTCCCCCTACGAGCAGTACTTC.